These 8 T cell receptor beta chains share one sample of origin, sequenced in a study of CD8+ T cells in alopecia areata. The authors extracted RNA and reverse transcribed it into cDNA as the sequencing template. Sequenced by immunoSEQ multiplex PCR; TCRdb stores in-frame clones only, minus some. The table shows around 210,000 clones, with roughly three fifths occurring only once. Sequenced input: CD8+ T cells sorted from blood. These receptors came from a human donor in good health.

Only a few counts were recorded for this clone. This rearrangement joins TRBV29-1 to TRBJ2-1, with 8 bases fitting TRBD1. Germline CDR1 and CDR2: SQVTM and ANQGSEA. CDR3 length: 14 amino acids. V shed 6 bases and J 5 bases; nucleotides not matched to a gene: 9. The chain's CDR3 is CSVDRTGINNEQFF. CDR3 DNA: TGCAGCGTCGATCGGACAGGGATAAACAATGAGCAGTTCTTC.

About this clone: Other DNA sequences in this sample translate to the same CDR3. The genes are TRBV29-1 and TRBJ1-1, with TRBD1 as a possible D gene (5 bases). V dropped 5 bases and J dropped 1 base, with 8 bases sitting between them. The germline V gene has CDR1 SQVTM and CDR2 ANQGSEA. This CDR3 spans 12 amino acids. The CDR3 DNA is TGCAGCGTTCCCACAGGGAACACTGAAGCTTTCTTT. Its protein is CSVPTGNTEAFF.

This chain connects TRBV5-1 to TRBJ2-6, with 7 bases lining up with TRBD1. The CDR3 totals 14 residues. CDR1 and CDR2 (germline): SGHRS, YFSETQ. V lost 5 bases to trimming and J lost 12 bases; unmatched junction nucleotides: 11. CDR3 coding DNA: TGCGCCAGCAGTTCGGACAGGTTGACCAGCGTCCTGACTTTC. This gives the protein CASSSDRLTSVLTF. Full variable domain (rest looked up from reference TRBV5-1 and TRBJ2-6): KAGVTQTPRYLIKTRGQQVTLSCSPISGHRSVSWYQQTPGQGLQFLFEYFSETQRNKGNFPGRFSGRQFSNSRSEMNVSTLELGDSALYLCASSSDRLTSVLTFGAGSRLTVL.

V and J are TRBV4-2 and TRBJ2-6, with D uncertain. With 0 bases removed from V and 0 bases from J, the gap between germline ends came to 6 bases. Looked up from germline, CDR1 is LGHNA and CDR2 is YNFKEQ. The CDR3 covers 16 residues. Written as DNA, the CDR3 is TGTGCCAGCAGCCAAGAGGGCGACTCTGGGGCCAACGTCCTGACTTTC. It specifies CASSQEGDSGANVLTF.

The chain employs TRBV29-1 and TRBJ2-7; 9 bases fit TRBD1. V trimming: 5 bases; J trimming: 4 bases; junction bases outside the gene matches: 6. The CDR3 is made up of 13 amino acids. Germline V CDR1 and CDR2: SQVTM, ANQGSEA. The CDR3 bases are TGCAGCGTTCTGGACAGGGGACCTTACGAGCAGTACTTC. Protein product: CSVLDRGPYEQYF.

The CDR3 is CASSRGQMNTEAFF. For the CDR3, the DNA is TGCGCCAGCAGCCGGGGACAGATGAACACTGAAGCTTTCTTT. The chain couples TRBV4-1 to TRBJ1-1; 7 bases fit TRBD1. Germline CDR1 is MGHRA and CDR2 is YSYEKL. The CDR3 is 14 residues long. With 4 bases clipped from V and 0 bases from J, the junction kept 2 bases outside the gene matches.

This clone was recorded a few times. J is TRBJ2-3 and V is TRBV6-5, with D tentatively TRBD2 (6 bases). Per germline, CDR1 MNHEY and CDR2 SVGAGI. The CDR3 has 15 amino acids. Trimming cost V 6 bases and J 4 bases, with 17 bases left between them. CDR3 in amino acids: CASSQLGGMADTQYF. The CDR3 nucleotides are TGTGCCAGCAGCCAGCTCGGGGGTATGGCAGATACGCAGTATTTT.

This clone appeared a few times. The V and J genes are TRBV4-1 and TRBJ2-7; D is perhaps TRBD1 (7 bases). V lost 1 base to trimming and J lost 0 bases, with 19 bases between them. Germline CDR1 is MGHRA and CDR2 is YSYEKL. The CDR3 is made up of 18 amino acids. The DNA for the CDR3 is TGCGCCAGCAGCCAAGGGGTCGCCGGAGGGGGCTTCTCCTACGAGCAGTACTTC. Residues: CASSQGVAGGGFSYEQYF.